This TCR beta chain was recorded in a study of cytomegalovirus exposure and HLA in healthy donors listed by TCRdb under 2017. With respect to the entire study: In an earlier analysis of 550 to 750 of the donors, 250 to 350 Gb of sequence data and 100 million or so unique TCR beta sequences from about 190 million T cells were reported. Every repertoire in the discovery cohort had been generated on one and the same sequencing platform. In the later analysis, no new phenotypic data were used to find candidate immune exposures; instead, reliance was placed on TCR beta sequences and their occurrence across donors. The number of typed donors differed by locus: 629-630 for A, B, C, DRB1 and DQB1; approximately 520 for DQA1; 606 for DPA1; and roughly 450 for DPB1. Among some 410 genotyped donors of the cohort, an average of roughly 240,000 unique TCR beta nucleotide sequences were sequenced per donor, around 20% of them non-productive. The study aimed to test whether cataloging public T cell receptors could reveal signatures of past pathogen exposure. HLA typing included class I and class II loci at four-digit resolution. Donor age, sex, ethnicity and CMV serostatus were compiled together with the repertoire data. In a later genetic analysis, genome-wide SNP genotypes for about three fifths of the 666 donors were used, and that subset was treated as a discovery cohort. To decide whether each TCR beta V gene segment behaved as functional or pseudogenic, an earlier analysis of fewer than 750 of the donors relied on high-throughput TCR beta sequencing. Using immunosequencing, the study profiled T cell repertoires from approximately 700 subjects and related those repertoires to cytomegalovirus serostatus. A later analysis re-examined previously published TCR beta repertoires from several hundred donors and added high-resolution HLA genotyping to investigate patterns of TCR occurrence. High-throughput TCR immunosequencing, statistical association of individual TCRs with disease status, and machine learning were combined to predict cytomegalovirus infection status. Because of strong linkage in the cohort, roughly 5 DR-DQ haplotypes were treated as single units for association and clustering. About 280 gigabases of sequencing data and tens of millions of unique TCR sequences were included in an early release covering around 600 HLA-typed donors. The genetic ancestry cluster associated with self-reported Caucasian donors included 80% to 90% of the roughly 390 genotyped donors. Besides the first cohort of roughly 640 subjects, a separate validation cohort made up of 90 to 150 different subjects was used. Study-wide conclusions, independent of this receptor: Correlated functional status among segregating V segments might be attributable to linkage disequilibrium, but an unknown experimental factor could not be ruled out. An earlier analysis of roughly 570 of the donors showed that most TCR beta V segments appeared in productive rearrangements either about 87% or about 30% of the time, which broadly matched IMGT annotations. Because some donors lacked HLA typing at each locus, the association tests relied only on the typed subset. A further reported finding was that TCR beta sequences accurately predicted the HLA-A and HLA-B alleles for most subjects in the first cohort. The only immune exposure information available for the cohort was CMV serostatus. When HLA alleles, especially DR and DQ, strongly co-occurred, attributing TCR associations to individual alleles was difficult. According to a later analysis, most CMV-associated TCR beta chains appeared to be HLA-restricted, and the HLA associations seemed to be driven largely by CMV exposure. A cluster of highly shared sequence variants was judged likely to represent a technical artifact of the sequencing pipeline. The earlier analysis of a few hundred of the donors excluded 15 to 20 rarely observed V segments, including chromosome 9 orphons, because counts were too low. The study listed approximately 160 TCR beta chains as associated with cytomegalovirus. The presence/absence analyses assumed that sequencing depth was roughly uniform across donors, and that assumption may not be true. While some public TCRs were present in many individuals, most TCR sequences turned up only very rarely across donors. The authors suggested that the approach could potentially be generalized to other disease states and immunological phenotypes. In a later analysis, HLA-associated TCR beta chains were found to be more clonally expanded and to have lower generation probabilities than equally common non-associated chains. The cohort was sequenced for TCR beta chains only, and without alpha or paired-chain data the features that could be detected were limited. In a later analysis, several top co-occurrence clusters were reported to appear linked to parvovirus B19, influenza, CMV and Epstein-Barr virus. A later genetic analysis associated a missense DCLRE1C variant with V-gene and J-gene trimming of TCR beta chains, and an independent cohort replicated the association. In a later analysis, around 17,000 TCR beta sequences were associated with specific HLA alleles at a false discovery rate of 0.05. The classifier was reported to diagnose cytomegalovirus status with high specificity and sensitivity in both the original cohort and the validation cohort. In a later analysis, TCR association rates were found to vary across HLA loci, with the most associated TCRs seen for DRB1 alleles and the fewest for HLA-C alleles. In a later genetic analysis, fewer N-insertions in productive TCRs were reported among donors in an Asian-associated ancestry cluster than the roughly 710-donor mean. Because the 87-base-pair reads could not distinguish some IMGT-functional V segments, including TRBV6-2 and TRBV6-3, those segments were excluded. A few of the identified cytomegalovirus-associated TCR beta chains were confirmed in vitro to be specific for cytomegalovirus antigens.

With respect to this clone: Its cognate antigen has yet to be identified. No base quality values were provided; no much bigger clone lies one nucleotide off.

The cohort was made up of about 610 healthy bone marrow donors. At the time of sampling, all cohort members were nominally healthy, though unrecorded immune exposures were likely present. The donor tested CMV seronegative, placing the donor among the approximately 360 seronegative members of the cohort. Every donor gave a peripheral blood sample, and the peripheral blood mononuclear cells from that sample were used for TCR beta sequencing. Genomic DNA was extracted from the blood cell samples with the Qiagen DNeasy Blood Extraction Kit. From V the trimming removes 4 bases and from J it removes 2 bases, while the gene matches leave 9 bases of the junction unaccounted for. The germline V gene sets CDR1 to SGHRS and CDR2 to YFSETQ. The CDR3 holds 16 amino acids from the cysteine to the phenylalanine. Only the CDR3 portion is preserved as DNA: 48 bases, with reading frame beginning at the first base.

The protocol used for the library was the immunoSEQ multiplex PCR assay. The multiplex PCR relied on a mix of 60 forward primers for TCR Vbeta segments and 13 reverse primers for TCR Jbeta segments. A multiplex PCR assay on genomic DNA amplified the CDR3 region of rearranged TCR beta genes. The Illumina HiSeq System was used to sequence the amplified TCR beta libraries as 87-base-pair reads. Under the source paper's analysis protocol: A later analysis tallied approximately 87 million unique TCR beta chains across the 700 or so repertoires, and about 10 million of those chains were shared by two or more donors. A nearest-neighbor algorithm error-corrected the raw reads and collapsed the reads into unique sequences, merging closely related sequences to remove PCR and sequencing errors. V, D and J gene segments were assigned by aligning CDR3 sequences to IMGT reference sequences. For a sequence to be retained, a match of at least six nucleotides to both a V gene segment and a J gene segment was required. Rearrangements were classified as productive when the CDR3 lacked stop codons and remained in frame with V and J, and all other rearrangements were classified as non-productive. CDR3 was defined according to IMGT convention as the region running from the second conserved V-encoded cysteine to the conserved J-encoded phenylalanine. Sequences without an unambiguous match to a single V gene segment were excluded from the earlier analysis of approximately 600 of the donors. In an earlier analysis of more than 500 of the donors, a V segment was called functional when productive rearrangements were above 56.7%, and segregating when the standard deviation between donors exceeded 5%. To diagnose cytomegalovirus status from the catalog of TCR beta chain sequences, a statistical classification framework was built. A later analysis assigned V and J genes by comparing TCR nucleotide sequences with IMGT/GENE-DB human TR gene sequences. In a later analysis, CDR3 sequences and most-parsimonious VDJ recombination scenarios were assigned using the TCRdist pipeline. A later analysis defined each TCR beta chain by its CDR3 amino acid sequence plus V-gene family, and excluded reads lacking a unique V-gene family. To address suspected cross-contamination and a sequencing artifact, a later analysis removed around 590 highly shared, low-generation-probability nucleotide sequences. For each public chain, a later analysis derived a clonal expansion index from normalized ranks of inferred template counts within each repertoire. A later analysis computed generation probabilities with a VDJ recombination model fitted to out-of-frame rearrangements, and checked the results against IGoR. Hypergeometric tests were used in a later analysis to score TCR-TCR, TCR-HLA and TCR-CMV co-occurrence, with a repertoire-size bias correction applied to the TCR pairs. To estimate false discovery rates, a later analysis permuted the HLA or CMV assignments 20 times. In a later analysis, co-occurring TCRs were grouped using DBSCAN, and TCRdist sequence similarity was added for clustering within HLA-allele-positive subsets. Co-occurrence clustering excluded repertoires with fewer than 30,000 or more than 120,000 public chains, plus five with anomalous nucleotide sharing. TCRdb obtained this table from immuneACCESS and retained in-frame rearrangements with V and J assigned. These tables miss some clones; where compared with another copy, unresolved V genes account for less than half of the shortfall, and the remainder is unexplained. That table is the source of V, J and clone size, and D and trimming were worked out from the DNA. The sample has some 130,000 clones on record, 60% to 85% of them singletons. Approximately 0.97% of the sample is taken by the ten largest.

The receptor's source is a man between 18 and 29 years old in good health and CMV-seronegative. Material for sequencing was PBMCs. The chain employs TRBV5-1 and TRBJ1-2; 9 bases in the junction line up with TRBD1. CDR3 region: CASSPGQGDSNYGYTF. The base sequence is TGCGCCAGCAGCCCGGGACAGGGTGACAGCAACTATGGCTACACCTTC.